Each of the 28 T cell receptor beta chains below was sequenced from the same sample in a study of spatial heterogeneity in lung cancer. Noted time point: blood at routine non-recurrence follow-up after resection. TCRdb re-called the 5' RACE reads through MiXCR, storing one row per CDR3 protein. The sample has 35,000 to 55,000 distinct CDR3 sequences; under 25% are singletons. The specimen comprised PBMCs, sampled at follow-up. The receptor set was obtained from a female donor with early-stage non-small cell lung cancer.

V usage is TRBV20-1 and J usage is TRBJ2-5; the match to TRBD2 covers 7 bases. The CDR3 totals 15 residues. Per germline, CDR1 DFQATT and CDR2 SNEGSKA (reference sequence). V lost 5 bases and J lost 2; bases outside the gene matches: 11. The CDR3 sequence is CSAYWTRGLQETQYF. As DNA, the CDR3 is TGCAGTGCTTACTGGACTAGGGGACTTCAAGAGACCCAGTACTTC.

This chain's CDR3 is CASSLRETGELFF. Written as DNA, the CDR3 is TGTGCCAGCAGCTTACGGGAAACCGGGGAGCTGTTTTTT. The J gene is TRBJ2-2, the V gene TRBV7-9, with D maybe TRBD2 (5 bases). V was shortened by 2 bases and J by 5 bases, with 6 bases between the two germline ends. The germline gives CDR1 SEHNR, CDR2 FQNEAQ (reference sequence). The CDR3 has 13 residues.

This chain joins TRBV29-1 and TRBJ2-2, with D possibly TRBD1 on 7 matching bases. The CDR3 runs 14 residues. Per the germline V gene, CDR1 is SQVTM and CDR2 is ANQGSEA. The V gene lost 4 bases and the J gene lost 6 bases, with 15 bases spanning the gap. CDR3 nucleotide sequence: TGCAGCGTTGCCTCGCAGGGGGAGGCCGGGGAGCTGTTTTTT. Its translation is CSVASQGEAGELFF.

This clonotype was seen many times. This chain links TRBV6-1 with TRBJ1-5; the D gene is possibly TRBD1 (6 bases). With 6 bases removed from V and 3 bases from J, the gap between germline ends came to 18 bases. Germline CDR1 reads MNHNS; CDR2 reads SASEGT. The CDR3 is 16 residues long. The CDR3, as DNA: TGTGCCAGCAGGGAATATGTGGGGGGCTACAATCAGCCCCAGCATTTT. It specifies CASREYVGGYNQPQHF.

CDR3 nucleotides: TGCAGTGCTACCTCCCCCAGCGGGAGCGTCTACGAGCAGTACTTC. It codes for CSATSPSGSVYEQYF. This chain joins TRBV20-1 and TRBJ2-7, with 8 positions matching TRBD2. There are 15 residues in the CDR3. Germline CDR1 and CDR2: DFQATT and SNEGSKA (reference sequence). Trimming removed 4 bases from V and 3 bases from J; junction bases left unmatched: 11.

This clonotype was picked up many times. The chain links TRBV6-2 or TRBV6-3 to TRBJ2-1, with TRBD2 matching over 9 bases. This CDR3 comprises 14 residues. Germline V gives CDR1 MNHEY, CDR2 SVGEGT. Losses at the gene ends were 6 bases for V and 2 bases for J; bases not matched to a gene: 2. The CDR3 sequence is CASRTSGTYNEQFF. The CDR3 coding sequence is TGTGCCAGCAGGACTAGCGGTACCTACAATGAGCAGTTCTTC.

This clonotype has a handful of counts. The chain is built from TRBV5-5 and TRBJ2-3; 11 positions agree with TRBD2. J gave up 6 bases and V 3 bases, and 12 bases lay outside the gene matches. Germline V gives CDR1 SGHKS, CDR2 YYEKEE (reference sequence). CDR3 size: 17 residues. CDR3 nucleotide sequence: TGTGCCAGCAGCTCGCCGGGACTAGCGGTTTGGGGGGATACGCAGTATTTT. The encoded protein is CASSSPGLAVWGDTQYF.

This clonotype was seen at least ten times. The chain couples TRBV4-1 to TRBJ1-1; 7 bases fit TRBD1. Trimming removed 2 bases from V and 0 bases from J; junction bases left unmatched: 12. The length of the CDR3 is 18 residues. CDR1 is MGHRA, CDR2 YSYEKL, per germline. CDR3 residues: CASSQLYRGRVMNTEAFF. CDR3 coding DNA: TGCGCCAGCAGCCAACTATACAGGGGCCGCGTCATGAACACTGAAGCTTTCTTT.

This chain connects TRBV12-3 or TRBV12-4 to TRBJ2-2, with 13 bases lining up with TRBD2. This CDR3 contains 17 residues. V was pared by 6 bases and J by 6 bases, with 10 bases of the junction left unmatched. The CDR3 DNA is TGTGCCAGCAGGGGACTAGCGGGAAAGACTCGTCCCGGGGAGCTGTTTTTT. It codes for CASRGLAGKTRPGELFF.

The genes are TRBV3-1 and TRBJ1-4; D is undetermined. V lost 4 bases and J 5 bases, leaving 8 bases between the germline ends. Germline V gene lookup returns CDR1 LGHDT and CDR2 YNNKEL (reference sequence). This CDR3 comprises 13 residues. The CDR3 loop reads CASSRDLNEKLFF. CDR3 nucleotides: TGTGCCAGCAGCCGCGACCTGAATGAAAAACTGTTTTTT.

This clonotype was detected ten times or more. The gene calls are TRBV5-1 and TRBJ2-1; 11 positions match TRBD2. After removal of 4 bases from V and 4 bases from J, the junction contained 7 bases not matched to a gene. The CDR3 is 16 residues long. CDR1 is SGHRS and CDR2 is YFSETQ in the germline V gene. In nucleotides, the CDR3 is TGCGCCAGCAGCCACGGACTAGCGGGCAGTTACAATGAGCAGTTCTTC. Amino acids: CASSHGLAGSYNEQFF.

This clonotype was detected only a few times. This chain connects TRBV7-3 to TRBJ1-6, with D hard to call. Germline V gene sequence: CDR1 SGHTA, CDR2 FQGTGA. Between the trimmed V and J ends, which lost 0 bases and 9 bases, there was a span of 6 bases. This CDR3 has 13 amino acids. The DNA for the CDR3 is TGTGCCAGCAGCTTAACCTACCGTTCACCCCTCCACTTT. It specifies CASSLTYRSPLHF.

In this sample, this clonotype turned up a few times. This chain uses TRBV5-1 with TRBJ2-1; a possible D gene is TRBD2 (5 bases). The germline V and J ends were trimmed by 0 bases and 7 bases, with 11 bases remaining between them. The CDR3 totals 14 residues. Germline lookup yields CDR1 SGHRS and CDR2 YFSETQ. CDR3 region: CASSLGAAQNEQFF. The DNA for the CDR3 is TGCGCCAGCAGCTTGGGAGCGGCGCAGAATGAGCAGTTCTTC.

This clonotype has a count of ten or more. The V and J genes are TRBV19 and TRBJ1-4, with 8 bases aligning to TRBD1. CDR1 and CDR2 from the germline V gene are LNHDA and SQIVND (reference sequence). V trimming: 6 bases; J trimming: 4 bases; junction bases outside the gene matches: 4. This CDR3 region has 14 residues. CDR3 in amino acids: CASSNRGDNEKLFF. CDR3 nucleotides: TGTGCCAGTAGCAACAGGGGGGATAATGAAAAACTGTTTTTT.

This clonotype was seen a few times. The V and J genes are TRBV2 and TRBJ1-1; D remains ambiguous. Germline V gene sequence: CDR1 SNHLY, CDR2 FYNNEI. Trimming cost V 6 bases and J 2 bases, with 10 bases left between them. CDR3 length: 13 amino acids. CDR3 coding DNA: TGTGCCAGCAGGAAGACACCTAACACTGAAGCTTTCTTT. Translation gives CASRKTPNTEAFF.

This chain links TRBV2 with TRBJ2-5, with 9 nucleotides matching TRBD1. The CDR3 consists of 13 residues. Trimming removed 11 bases from V and 4 bases from J; junction bases left unmatched: 8. Germline CDR1 is SNHLY and CDR2 is FYNNEI. The DNA of the CDR3 is TGTGCCCGGACAGGGGCTTTTCCAGAGACCCAGTACTTC. Amino acids: CARTGAFPETQYF.

In this sample, this clonotype turned up many times. The chain joins TRBV11-2 to TRBJ2-5; 11 bases are shared with TRBD1. V was clipped by 4 bases and J by 5 bases; unmatched bases: 6. CDR1 SGHAT and CDR2 FQNNGV come from the germline V gene. CDR3 length: 15 residues. The CDR3 loop reads CASSYTGTGGETQYF. The CDR3 DNA is TGTGCCAGCAGCTATACCGGGACAGGGGGTGAGACCCAGTACTTC.

V usage is TRBV25-1 and J usage is TRBJ1-6; D might be TRBD1 (5 bases). V lost 2 bases and J lost 14, with 13 bases in between. Germline CDR1 and CDR2: MGHDK and SYGVNS. The CDR3 is 13 amino acids. The CDR3 reads CASSEEGPGALHF. The DNA for the CDR3 is TGTGCCAGCAGTGAAGAAGGACCGGGGGCCCTCCACTTT.

This clonotype has more than one count but fewer than ten. CDR3 sequence reads: CASKREGDYGYTF. DNA for the CDR3: TGTGCCAGCAAAAGGGAGGGGGACTATGGCTACACCTTC. The chain combines TRBV6-5 with TRBJ1-2, with D possibly TRBD1 on 6 matching bases. CDR1 and CDR2 from the germline V gene are MNHEY and SVGAGI. CDR3 length equals 13 residues. Trimming stripped 7 bases from V and 3 bases from J, with 12 bases between.

This clonotype was observed many times. The chain combines TRBV2 with TRBJ2-1; D may correspond to TRBD1 or TRBD2 (5 bases each). The CDR3 is 13 residues long. With 8 bases removed from V and 5 bases from J, the gap between germline ends came to 13 bases. The germline V gene encodes CDR1 SNHLY and CDR2 FYNNEI. This CDR3 reads CASEGLLHNEQFF. CDR3 DNA: TGTGCCAGCGAGGGGCTTCTACACAATGAGCAGTTCTTC.

This clonotype has only a few counts. The rearrangement uses TRBV29-1 and TRBJ2-7; 9 positions match TRBD2. Germline V lookup: CDR1 SQVTM, CDR2 ANQGSEA. The CDR3 has 14 amino acids. V was pared by 6 bases and J by 3 bases, with 9 bases of the junction left unmatched. CDR3 nucleotide sequence: TGCAGCGTGGAGTCGCGGGAGGGCCGCTACGAGCAGTACTTC. It is translated as CSVESREGRYEQYF.

This clonotype was detected many times. This chain joins TRBV20-1 and TRBJ2-5, with D possibly TRBD2 on 5 matching bases. The CDR3 sequence is 11 residues long. CDR1 is DFQATT, CDR2 SNEGSKA, per germline (reference sequence). With 6 bases removed from V and 5 bases from J, the gap between germline ends came to 10 bases. DNA for the CDR3: TGCAGTGCCCTAACGGGGGAGACCCAGTACTTC. It codes for CSALTGETQYF.

This clonotype was counted at least ten times. The gene calls are TRBV3-1 and TRBJ2-2, with TRBD2 identical over 7 bases. Looked up from germline, CDR1 is LGHDT and CDR2 is YNNKEL (reference sequence). The CDR3 length is 16 residues. The J segment lost 1 base and the V segment lost 1 base, leaving 3 bases of the junction unmatched. Here the CDR3 reads CASSQGGRGNTGELFF. CDR3 sequence (DNA): TGTGCCAGCAGCCAAGGAGGGAGGGGGAACACCGGGGAGCTGTTTTTT.

This clonotype was detected many times. The V call is TRBV9, the J call TRBJ2-2; no reliable D call. This CDR3 comprises 14 residues. V was clipped by 2 bases and J by 2 bases, with 7 bases between them. Germline V gives CDR1 SGDLS, CDR2 YYNGEE. The CDR3 protein is CASSVYRNTGELFF. The CDR3 DNA reads as TGTGCCAGCAGCGTTTATCGAAACACCGGGGAGCTGTTTTTT.

The rearrangement joins TRBV19 to TRBJ2-1; perhaps D is TRBD1 or TRBD2 (5 bases each). Trimming took 3 bases from V and 1 from J, leaving 7 bases between them. The germline V gene has CDR1 LNHDA and CDR2 SQIVND (reference sequence). This CDR3 comprises 14 residues. The CDR3 is CASSMGESYNEQFF. The CDR3 DNA reads as TGTGCCAGTAGTATGGGGGAGTCCTACAATGAGCAGTTCTTC.

This clonotype was found many times. The chain joins TRBV7-2 to TRBJ2-3; perhaps TRBD1 as D (6 bases). CDR1 SGHTA and CDR2 FQGNSA come from the germline V gene. The CDR3 runs 16 residues. The V end was cut by 5 bases, the J end by 1 base, with 16 bases between. DNA of the CDR3: TGTGCCAGCAGCACAGGGAGCTATTGGGGCACAGATACGCAGTATTTT. It specifies CASSTGSYWGTDTQYF.

This clonotype was seen ten or more times. The chain couples TRBV12-3 or TRBV12-4 to TRBJ1-6; TRBD1 aligns across 7 bases. The CDR3 length is 14 residues. The junction had 11 bases not matched to a gene; V was cut back by 5 bases and J by 13 bases. The chain's CDR3 is CASSTGTAVWPLHF. The CDR3 DNA sequence: TGTGCCAGCAGTACCGGGACAGCCGTCTGGCCCCTCCACTTT.

This clonotype was detected a few times. The gene calls are TRBV20-1 and TRBJ1-1; D not certain. Germline assignment: CDR1 DFQATT and CDR2 SNEGSKA (reference sequence). The V gene lost 1 base and the J gene lost 3 bases, with 9 bases spanning the gap. This CDR3 is 13 amino acids long. CDR3 region: CSARVGIYTEAFF. CDR3 sequence (DNA): TGCAGTGCTAGAGTGGGTATTTACACTGAAGCTTTCTTT.